This is a list of T cell receptor beta chains from one sample in a study of OX40 agonist ivuxolimab in advanced cancers. The data were produced by immunoSEQ multiplex PCR, yet TCRdb's version contains in-frame clones alone and is incomplete. The repertoire holds tens of thousands of clones, roughly 88% seen once, with roughly 2.7% in the top ten. This sample comprised CD4+ or CD8+ T cells sorted from blood, obtained in a trial of the OX40 agonist ivuxolimab. The receptors come from an adult with an advanced solid tumor such as melanoma, head and neck, liver or kidney cancer. CDR3s include the opening cysteine and the closing phenylalanine or tryptophan. The D gene is left open where the match is weak. Clone size, where shown, is once, few, many, or a class for clones that have expanded.

d_call clone_size j_call v_call cdr3_nt cdr3_aa
TRBD2 - TRBJ2-1 TRBV7-2 TGTGCCAGCAACCCGGGACTAGCGGGGCTGACCTCCTACAATGAGCAGTTCTTC CASNPGLAGLTSYNEQFF
TRBD1 few TRBJ2-1 TRBV18 TGTGCCAGCTCATTCGACAGGGACACGGAGTTCTTC CASSFDRDTEFF
- few TRBJ1-3 TRBV6-1 TGTGCCAGCCAAACTTATCTTGGAAACACCATATATTTT CASQTYLGNTIYF
- - TRBJ1-4 TRBV28 TGTGCAGTCCAGGAAACAGGTGGCGAAAAACTGTTTTTT CAVQETGGEKLFF
- - TRBJ2-7 TRBV29-1 TGCAGCGTGGCCGCGGGGGGACAGGCCGCATACGAGCAGTACTTC CSVAAGGQAAYEQYF
- - TRBJ1-6 TRBV4-1 TGCGCCAGCAGCCAAGTTGCAGATAATAATTCACCCCTCCACTTT CASSQVADNNSPLHF
- few TRBJ2-1 TRBV7-6 TGTGCCAGCAGCTTCGTAAGGGGGAATTACAATGAGCAGTTCTTC CASSFVRGNYNEQFF
- - TRBJ1-5 TRBV5-5 TGTGCCAGCAGCTTGACCGTCGGTCCGCCCCAGCATTTT CASSLTVGPPQHF
- - TRBJ1-6 TRBV28 TGTGCCAGCGGGGTAGGGGTACAGGCGAATTCACCCCTCCACTTT CASGVGVQANSPLHF
- - TRBJ2-5 TRBV6-1 TGTGCCAGCAGCCACACTGGGGTTGGGGAGACCCAGTACTTC CASSHTGVGETQYF
- once TRBJ2-7 TRBV20-1 TGCAGTGCTAGGACTACATACGAGCAGTACTTC CSARTTYEQYF
TRBD2 - TRBJ2-5 TRBV9 TGTGCCAGCAGCGTAGCTTCTAGCGGGGGGTTCCAAGAGACCCAGTACTTC CASSVASSGGFQETQYF
TRBD1 - TRBJ1-1 TRBV7-9 TGTGCCAGCAGCACACAGGGGGCGGAAACTGAAGCTTTCTTT CASSTQGAETEAFF
TRBD2 - TRBJ2-7 TRBV13 TGTGCCAGCAGCTTAGTGGTTAGCGGGGGGCTAGCCGAGCAGTACTTC CASSLVVSGGLAEQYF
TRBD1 - TRBJ1-5 TRBV6-5 TGTGCCAGCAGCCGGACAGGGGGGAATCAGCCCCAGCATTTT CASSRTGGNQPQHF
- - TRBJ2-2 TRBV19 TGTGCCAGTAGTATCTTACACGGGGAGCTGTTTTTT CASSILHGELFF
TRBD1 once TRBJ1-6 TRBV19 TGTGCCAGTAGTATGGGGACAGCCGTCTATAATTCACCCCTCCACTTT CASSMGTAVYNSPLHF
- - TRBJ2-3 TRBV9 TGTGCCAGCAGCGTAGGTCCCCCAGCGAATACGCAGTATTTT CASSVGPPANTQYF